Listed below are T cell receptor beta chains from one sample, sequenced in a study of blood T cell repertoires in COVID-19. Method: immunoSEQ multiplex PCR; TCRdb's copy keeps in-frame clones and lacks some. The data hold around 230,000 clones, with approximately 83% observed a single time. The specimen sequenced was PBMCs or T cells enriched from blood (not recorded which). These receptors originate from a middle-aged woman with acute COVID-19. CDR3s include the opening cysteine and the closing phenylalanine or tryptophan. A D gene is named only where the DNA matches it firmly. Only part of the rows carry a size: once, few, many, or a class if the clone is expanded.

size: once
D: -
V: TRBV4-1
J: TRBJ2-1
DNA: TGCGCCAGCAGCCAAGATTCGGGGTCCTACAATGAGCAGTTCTTC
CDR3: CASSQDSGSYNEQFF

size: -
D: TRBD1
V: TRBV7-9
J: TRBJ2-3
DNA: TGTGCCAGCAGCCCACAGGGGGCCTCGGATACGCAGTATTTT
CDR3: CASSPQGASDTQYF

size: -
D: -
V: TRBV5-8
J: TRBJ2-3
DNA: TGTGCCAGCAGCCCCTCAGGGGTTTTGTCAGATACGCAGTATTTT
CDR3: CASSPSGVLSDTQYF

size: -
D: TRBD1
V: TRBV5-1
J: TRBJ2-3
DNA: TGCGCCAGCAGCCGGGACAGGGAGGCAGATACGCAGTATTTT
CDR3: CASSRDREADTQYF

size: -
D: -
V: TRBV5-1
J: TRBJ2-5
DNA: TGCGCCAGCAGCTCGGCGGGTGGGGAGACCCAGTACTTC
CDR3: CASSSAGGETQYF

size: -
D: -
V: TRBV5-1
J: TRBJ1-4
DNA: TGCGCCAGCAGCTTGGCCAAGTGGCAGGAGGATGAAAAACTGTTTTTT
CDR3: CASSLAKWQEDEKLFF

size: -
D: -
V: TRBV12-3/TRBV12-4
J: TRBJ1-2
DNA: TGTGCCAGCAGTTTAGGCAGGCTCTATGGCTACACCTTC
CDR3: CASSLGRLYGYTF

size: -
D: -
V: TRBV12-5
J: TRBJ2-7
DNA: TGTGCTAGTGGTTTACACGGGATTTATGACGAGCAGTACTTC
CDR3: CASGLHGIYDEQYF

size: once
D: -
V: TRBV11-3
J: TRBJ2-1
DNA: TGTGCCAGCAGCCCTAGGTGGCAGGGTGGGGGCGATGAGCAGTTCTTC
CDR3: CASSPRWQGGGDEQFF

size: few
D: TRBD2
V: TRBV9
J: TRBJ2-3
DNA: TGTGCCAGCAGCGCGGGAGGGGAGTTAAGTTCCGATACGCAGTATTTT
CDR3: CASSAGGELSSDTQYF

size: -
D: TRBD2
V: TRBV10-2
J: TRBJ2-5
DNA: TGCGCCAGCAGTGAGTCCGGCGGGAGGGGGGAGACCCAGTACTTC
CDR3: CASSESGGRGETQYF

size: -
D: -
V: TRBV27
J: TRBJ1-6
DNA: TGTGCCAGCTGGAGCTCCTATAATTCACCCCTCCACTTT
CDR3: CASWSSYNSPLHF

size: -
D: TRBD2
V: TRBV5-5
J: TRBJ2-7
DNA: TGTGCCAGCAGCTGGTACTTAGCTGCGGGAGGCCTCTACGAGCAGTACTTC
CDR3: CASSWYLAAGGLYEQYF

size: -
D: TRBD2
V: TRBV6-5
J: TRBJ2-7
DNA: TGTGCCAGCAGCCCCTATGTCGCGGGAGGGCGGAGGCAGTACTTC
CDR3: CASSPYVAGGRRQYF

size: -
D: TRBD2
V: TRBV6-5
J: TRBJ2-7
DNA: TGTGCCAGCAGAAAACTAGCGGGAGGCGTTTTCGAGCAGTACTTC
CDR3: CASRKLAGGVFEQYF

size: -
D: TRBD1
V: TRBV6-5
J: TRBJ1-5
DNA: TGTGCCAGCAGTTACGCGTCAGGGGGGAATCAGCCCCAGCATTTT
CDR3: CASSYASGGNQPQHF

size: -
D: -
V: TRBV7-8
J: TRBJ2-5
DNA: TGTGCCAGCAGCTTAATGGAGCTCGTCGGAGAGACCCAGTACTTC
CDR3: CASSLMELVGETQYF

size: few
D: -
V: TRBV2
J: TRBJ1-5
DNA: TGTGCCAGCAGGAGAGGTTTGTCAGTTAGCAATCAGCCCCAGCATTTT
CDR3: CASRRGLSVSNQPQHF

size: -
D: TRBD1
V: TRBV5-1
J: TRBJ2-7
DNA: TGCGCCAGCACTAAGGGACAGGCGAACTCCTACGAGCAGTACTTC
CDR3: CASTKGQANSYEQYF

size: -
D: TRBD1
V: TRBV10-3
J: TRBJ1-1
DNA: TGTGCCATCAGTGAGGCCAGGGGGCATGGAAGCACTGAAGCTTTCTTT
CDR3: CAISEARGHGSTEAFF

size: -
D: TRBD2
V: TRBV6-5
J: TRBJ2-7
DNA: TGTGCCAGCAGCTCAGGGACTAGCGGGAGATGGGAGCAGTACTTC
CDR3: CASSSGTSGRWEQYF

size: -
D: TRBD2
V: TRBV4-1
J: TRBJ2-3
DNA: TGCGCCAGCAGCCAAGTGGGACTAGTCTTAGATACGCAGTATTTT
CDR3: CASSQVGLVLDTQYF

size: few
D: TRBD2
V: TRBV7-2
J: TRBJ2-1
DNA: TGTGCCAGCACCTTAGGACTAGCGGGACATAGTGAGCAGTTCTTC
CDR3: CASTLGLAGHSEQFF

size: -
D: -
V: TRBV19
J: TRBJ2-7
DNA: TGTGCCAGTAGTATAGAGGGGAGGCAGTACTTC
CDR3: CASSIEGRQYF

size: -
D: TRBD2
V: TRBV7-3
J: TRBJ2-5
DNA: TGTGCCAGCAGCTTTTCCCTAGCGGGAGAGACCCAGTACTTC
CDR3: CASSFSLAGETQYF

size: -
D: TRBD2
V: TRBV19
J: TRBJ2-3
DNA: TGTGCCAGCGCGGGAGCCACCACAGATACGCAGTATTTT
CDR3: CASAGATTDTQYF

size: -
D: TRBD1
V: TRBV19
J: TRBJ2-2
DNA: TGTGCCAGTAGTCAGACCAGGGGGAGTCTTACCGGGGAGCTGTTTTTT
CDR3: CASSQTRGSLTGELFF

size: -
D: TRBD1
V: TRBV29-1
J: TRBJ2-5
DNA: TGCAGCGTAACAGGGGTCCAAGAGACCCAGTACTTC
CDR3: CSVTGVQETQYF

size: -
D: -
V: TRBV21-1
J: TRBJ2-5
DNA: TGTGCCAGCAGCAAAGCGCTGTCGGGTCAAGAGACCCAGTACTTC
CDR3: CASSKALSGQETQYF

size: many
D: -
V: TRBV6-5
J: TRBJ2-5
DNA: TGTGCCAGCAGTCGCCCGCCCCAGGGAGGAGAGACCCAGTACTTC
CDR3: CASSRPPQGGETQYF

size: -
D: -
V: TRBV5-1
J: TRBJ2-7
DNA: TGCGCCAGCAGCTTGGTTCCTACTTACTACGAGCAGTACTTC
CDR3: CASSLVPTYYEQYF

size: -
D: TRBD1
V: TRBV19
J: TRBJ1-5
DNA: TGTGCCAGTAGCCCCTACCGGGACAGTTACAATCAGCCCCAGCATTTT
CDR3: CASSPYRDSYNQPQHF

size: -
D: TRBD2
V: TRBV27
J: TRBJ2-7
DNA: TGTGCCAGCAGGGGACTAGCGTTAGAAGAGCAGTACTTC
CDR3: CASRGLALEEQYF

size: -
D: -
V: TRBV5-1
J: TRBJ1-4
DNA: TGCGCCAGCAGCCCAGACAGATCAACTAATGAAAAACTGTTTTTT
CDR3: CASSPDRSTNEKLFF

size: -
D: TRBD1
V: TRBV28
J: TRBJ2-7
DNA: TGTGCCAGCAGCCTAACAGGGGGCATGGGCGAGCAGTACTTC
CDR3: CASSLTGGMGEQYF

size: -
D: -
V: TRBV15
J: TRBJ2-2
DNA: TGTGCCACCAGCAGAGCGTACTCCGGGGAGCTGTTTTTT
CDR3: CATSRAYSGELFF

size: -
D: TRBD2
V: TRBV5-1
J: TRBJ2-1
DNA: TGCGCCAGCAGCTTGAGGGCGGGAGAATCCAATGAGCAGTTCTTC
CDR3: CASSLRAGESNEQFF

size: -
D: TRBD1
V: TRBV2
J: TRBJ2-6
DNA: TGTGCCAGCAGTGCGATCAGGACAGGGGGCTTCTCTGGGGCCAACGTCCTGACTTTC
CDR3: CASSAIRTGGFSGANVLTF

size: once
D: TRBD1
V: TRBV6-5
J: TRBJ1-4
DNA: TGTGCCAGCAGAGTGACAGGGCTCAGTGAAAAACTGTTTTTT
CDR3: CASRVTGLSEKLFF

size: -
D: TRBD1
V: TRBV12-3/TRBV12-4
J: TRBJ2-7
DNA: TGTGCCAGCAGTTGGACAGGCTCCAACGAGCAGTACTTC
CDR3: CASSWTGSNEQYF

size: -
D: -
V: TRBV5-1
J: TRBJ1-1
DNA: TGCGCCAGCAGCTTAACCGGGACTGAGAACACTGAAGCTTTCTTT
CDR3: CASSLTGTENTEAFF

size: once
D: TRBD1
V: TRBV4-2
J: TRBJ2-3
DNA: TGTGCCAGCAGCTCCCGGGACAGGGGGTCTTACACAGATACGCAGTATTTT
CDR3: CASSSRDRGSYTDTQYF

size: -
D: TRBD1
V: TRBV10-3
J: TRBJ1-1
DNA: TGTGCCATCAGCGTACAGGGGTCGAACACTGAAGCTTTCTTT
CDR3: CAISVQGSNTEAFF

size: -
D: TRBD1
V: TRBV7-9
J: TRBJ2-7
DNA: TGTGCCAGCAGCTCACTCGTGGGACAGGGTGTTTACGAGCAGTACTTC
CDR3: CASSSLVGQGVYEQYF

size: -
D: TRBD2
V: TRBV19
J: TRBJ2-1
DNA: TGTGCCAGTGATACTAGCGGGAGCTTCCCCTTTTACAATGAGCAGTTCTTC
CDR3: CASDTSGSFPFYNEQFF

size: -
D: TRBD1
V: TRBV19
J: TRBJ2-5
DNA: TGTGCCAGTAGTACCCGGGGACAGGGTGAAGGGGAGACCCAGTACTTC
CDR3: CASSTRGQGEGETQYF

size: -
D: TRBD1
V: TRBV6-5
J: TRBJ2-4
DNA: TGTGCCAGCAGGACAGGGTCCGCGGGCAAAAACATTCAGTACTTC
CDR3: CASRTGSAGKNIQYF

size: -
D: TRBD2
V: TRBV2
J: TRBJ2-1
DNA: TGTGCCAGCAGTGAGATCGGACTAGCGAAATTGGGTAATGAGCAGTTCTTC
CDR3: CASSEIGLAKLGNEQFF

size: -
D: TRBD1
V: TRBV7-9
J: TRBJ1-1
DNA: TGTGCCAGCAGCGGACAGGGCTGGGGCACTGAAGCTTTCTTT
CDR3: CASSGQGWGTEAFF

size: -
D: TRBD1
V: TRBV5-1
J: TRBJ1-6
DNA: TGCGCCAGCAGCTTGGGACAGGGTAATGGTTCACCCCTCCACTTT
CDR3: CASSLGQGNGSPLHF

size: -
D: TRBD2
V: TRBV7-8
J: TRBJ2-7
DNA: TGTGCCAGCAGCTTGGCGGGACTAGCGGGAGGTGGCGAGCAGTACTTC
CDR3: CASSLAGLAGGGEQYF

size: once
D: TRBD1
V: TRBV4-2
J: TRBJ1-2
DNA: TGTGCCAGCAGCCAATCAAGACAGGGGTGGTATGGCTACACCTTC
CDR3: CASSQSRQGWYGYTF

size: -
D: -
V: TRBV6-5
J: TRBJ2-7
DNA: TGTGCCAGCAGTTACTCGCCTAGCCACGAGCAGTACTTC
CDR3: CASSYSPSHEQYF

size: -
D: -
V: TRBV19
J: TRBJ1-1
DNA: TGTGCCAGTAGTATAGCTAGGAACACTGAAGCTTTCTTT
CDR3: CASSIARNTEAFF

size: -
D: TRBD2
V: TRBV29-1
J: TRBJ2-7
DNA: TGCAGCGTTACGGGACTAGCGGGAGGTCAGCCCTCCTACGAGCAGTACTTC
CDR3: CSVTGLAGGQPSYEQYF